The 16 T cell receptor beta chains listed next were all sequenced from one sample in a study of memory CD4+ T cells and cytomegalovirus serostatus. Measured with immunoSEQ multiplex PCR; TCRdb has only the in-frame clones, and not every one. The table has tens of thousands of clones, 80% to 85% seen once. Single viable CD3+CD4+CD8-CD45RO+ cells were sorted as the memory CD4+ T cells. Source material: memory CD4+ T cells from blood. The receptors stem from an adult in good health and CMV-seronegative.

The J gene is TRBJ1-2, the V gene TRBV4-3; possibly TRBD1 for D (6 bases). Trimming left V 3 bases short and J 8 bases short, with 16 bases between. Germline lookup yields CDR1 LGHNA and CDR2 YSLEER. There are 14 residues in the CDR3. The CDR3 region is CASSQHSGAGGYTF. The CDR3 coding sequence is TGCGCCAGCAGCCAGCACTCGGGGGCGGGGGGCTACACCTTC.

The genes are TRBV29-1 and TRBJ2-7; maybe TRBD2 (6 bases). This CDR3 comprises 12 residues. Germline V CDR1 and CDR2: SQVTM, ANQGSEA. Trimming removed 4 bases at V and 2 bases at J, with 9 bases between. This chain's CDR3 is CSVGGRTYEQYF. The CDR3 DNA reads TGCAGCGTTGGGGGGAGGACCTACGAGCAGTACTTC.

The rearrangement links TRBV5-4 to TRBJ1-4, with TRBD1 matching 8 bases. Germline V gene sequence: CDR1 SGHNT, CDR2 YYREEE (reference sequence). CDR3 length: 15 residues. The ends lost 4 bases at V and 4 bases at J; junction bases unmatched: 6. CDR3 region: CASSRQGPNNEKLFF. Written as DNA, the CDR3 is TGTGCCAGCAGCCGACAGGGGCCGAATAATGAAAAACTGTTTTTT.

In regard to this clone: Different DNA sequences within this sample yield the same CDR3. The chain has TRBV19 and TRBJ1-1; D ambiguous. The CDR3 is made up of 14 amino acids. Per germline, CDR1 LNHDA and CDR2 SQIVND (reference sequence). Trimming pared 2 bases from V and 3 bases from J, leaving 10 bases between. The DNA for the CDR3 is TGTGCCAGTAGTATACGGGTCGGCGACACTGAAGCTTTCTTT. It specifies CASSIRVGDTEAFF. Filled out from reference TRBV19 and TRBJ1-1, the complete variable domain reads DGGITQSPKYLFRKEGQNVTLSCEQNLNHDAMYWYRQDPGQGLRLIYYSQIVNDFQKGDIAEGYSVSREKKESFPLTVTSAQKNPTAFYLCASSIRVGDTEAFFGQGTRLTVV.

The chain joins TRBV18 to TRBJ2-1, with D perhaps TRBD2 (5 bases). CDR3 length: 16 amino acids. Germline CDR1 is KGHSH and CDR2 is LQKENI. V was clipped by 3 bases and J by 4 bases, with 16 bases between them. In nucleotides, the CDR3 is TGTGCCAGCTCACCGTTACAGCGGACCCTATACAATGAGCAGTTCTTC. This sequence encodes CASSPLQRTLYNEQFF.

V usage is TRBV5-6 and J usage is TRBJ1-5; D is possibly TRBD1 (5 bases). The CDR3 extends over 15 amino acids. The V end was cut by 4 bases, the J end by 1 base, with 12 bases between. Germline V CDR1 and CDR2: SGHDT, YYEEEE. CDR3 nucleotide sequence: TGTGCCAGCAGCCCCGGGGGATTCAGCAATCAGCCCCAGCATTTT. It translates to CASSPGGFSNQPQHF. Supplemented by reference TRBV5-6 and TRBJ1-5, the full variable domain reads DAGVTQSPTHLIKTRGQQVTLRCSPKSGHDTVSWYQQALGQGPQFIFQYYEEEERQRGNFPDRFSGHQFPNYSSELNVNALLLGDSALYLCASSPGGFSNQPQHFGDGTRLSIL.

The gene calls are TRBV29-1 and TRBJ2-1, with 8 bases matching TRBD2. Germline CDR1 SQVTM, CDR2 ANQGSEA. The CDR3 contains 14 residues. The trim removed 6 bases at V and 2 bases at J, leaving 6 bases unmatched. CDR3 sequence (DNA): TGCAGCGTCGTAACTAGCGGTACCTACAATGAGCAGTTCTTC. Protein sequence: CSVVTSGTYNEQFF.

This clone has just a few counts. V and J are TRBV10-3 and TRBJ2-7, with 14 bases lining up with TRBD2. Germline-derived CDR1 and CDR2 are ENHRY and SYGVKD. The CDR3 length is 13 residues. V shed 11 bases, J shed 9 bases, and the junction held 9 bases outside the gene matches. The CDR3 protein is CAAGLAGAPVQYF. As DNA, the CDR3 is TGTGCCGCGGGACTAGCGGGAGCGCCAGTGCAGTACTTC.

This clone has only one observation. V and J are TRBV7-2 and TRBJ1-5; the D gene is possibly TRBD1 (6 bases). Germline V gene lookup returns CDR1 SGHTA and CDR2 FQGNSA. V was shortened by 0 bases and J by 11 bases, with 17 bases between the two germline ends. The CDR3 is 15 amino acids. The CDR3 region has the DNA TGTGCCAGCAGCTTAGCGGGGGCTCCCAATAGAGCCCAGCATTTT. Translating it yields CASSLAGAPNRAQHF.

The rearrangement joins TRBV7-2 to TRBJ2-2; the match to TRBD2 covers 8 bases. CDR3 size: 14 residues. Germline V CDR1 and CDR2: SGHTA, FQGNSA. The junction had 6 bases not matched to a gene; V was cut back by 8 bases and J by 4 bases. The CDR3: CASRPLAATGELFF. The DNA for the CDR3 is TGTGCCAGCCGGCCACTAGCGGCCACCGGGGAGCTGTTTTTT.

There are a few counts of this clone. The rearrangement joins TRBV5-1 to TRBJ1-2; 8 nucleotides agree with TRBD1. V lost 4 bases and J lost 4; bases outside the gene matches: 6. Germline loops: CDR1 SGHRS, CDR2 YFSETQ. This CDR3 has 14 amino acids. CDR3 nucleotides: TGCGCCAGCAGCGTTACAGGGGGAAGCTATGGCTACACCTTC. It codes for CASSVTGGSYGYTF.

This clone appeared once. The chain uses TRBV2 and TRBJ1-3, with a weak D call TRBD1 (5 bases). The CDR3 spans 15 residues. CDR1 and CDR2 from the germline V gene are SNHLY and FYNNEI. V was clipped by 5 bases and J by 2 bases, with 13 bases between them. The CDR3 sequence is CASSTITTAGNTIYF. In nucleotides, the CDR3 is TGTGCCAGCAGTACCATTACGACAGCTGGAAACACCATATATTTT.

CDR3 sequence: CASSPARDPTFTDTQYF. Written as DNA, the CDR3 is TGCGCCAGCAGCCCAGCTCGGGACCCTACTTTCACAGATACGCAGTATTTT. The gene calls are TRBV5-1 and TRBJ2-3; the D gene could be TRBD1 or TRBD2 (5 bases each). V was clipped by 4 bases and J by 2 bases, with 20 bases between them. Germline CDR1 and CDR2: SGHRS and YFSETQ. The CDR3 has 17 residues.

This chain uses TRBV27 with TRBJ1-5; D call uncertain. The CDR3 has 14 amino acids. Per the germline V gene, CDR1 is MNHEY and CDR2 is SMNVEV (reference sequence). Trimming stripped 0 bases from V and 10 bases from J, with 13 bases between. In DNA form, the CDR3 reads TGTGCCAGCAGTTTATCGGGGAGCAATCTACCCCAGCATTTT. Residues: CASSLSGSNLPQHF.

The rearrangement uses TRBV30 and TRBJ1-1; D is unresolved. The length of the CDR3 is 14 residues. Germline V gene sequence: CDR1 GTSNPN, CDR2 SVGIG (reference sequence). V lost 3 bases and J 0 bases, leaving 11 bases between the germline ends. The CDR3 sequence: CAWRTQIMNTEAFF. CDR3 DNA sequence: TGTGCCTGGAGAACGCAGATAATGAACACTGAAGCTTTCTTT.

The J gene is TRBJ1-5, the V gene TRBV18, with D maybe TRBD1 (5 bases). The CDR3 consists of 14 residues. Germline V gene data show CDR1 as KGHSH and CDR2 as LQKENI. Trimming pared 6 bases from V and 5 bases from J, leaving 14 bases between. DNA of the CDR3: TGTGCCAGCTCCCGGGGCTCGCCCGATCAGCCCCAGCATTTT. Protein product: CASSRGSPDQPQHF.